Reported below is one T cell receptor (beta chain). By how much of the sample it makes up, this clonotype is medium-sized (0.01 to 0.1%). Its recognized antigen is unknown. No much larger clonotype is one base removed from it; base qualities were not supplied. V ends up 5 bases short and J 3 bases short, with an unmatched junction base count of 6. As encoded in the germline V gene (reference sequence), CDR1 is SEHNR while CDR2 is FQNEAQ. CDR3 length: 15 amino acids, cysteine to phenylalanine. Only the CDR3 part of the read is kept: 45 bases, read in frame from the first base. The sample is drawn from a study. Sequencing relied on an Illumina MiSeq. The public reads were reprocessed in TCRdb via fastp at Q25 and MiXCR, keeping in-frame beta chains. Merged by CDR3 protein, the rows form single entries marked with the most common genes and DNA. Across this sample there are some 5,500 distinct CDR3 sequences, with more than 8% seen only once. The ten largest clones add up to roughly 5.2% of the sample.

This receptor was obtained from a human donor with rheumatoid arthritis. The V gene is TRBV7-9 and the J gene is TRBJ2-1; 8 junctional bases match TRBD2. The specimen sequenced was CD4+ T cells from synovial fluid. This receptor has the CDR3 CASSASGSYYNEQFF. The DNA reads TGTGCCAGCAGCGCAAGCGGGAGCTACTACAATGAGCAGTTCTTC. With the rest looked up from the reference TRBV7-9 and TRBJ2-1 genes rather than sequenced, the full variable domain is DTGVSQNPRHKITKRGQNVTFRCDPISEHNRLYWYRQTLGQGPEFLTYFQNEAQLEKSRLLSDRFSAERPKGSFSTLEIQRTEQGDSAMYLCASSASGSYYNEQFFGPGTRLTVL.